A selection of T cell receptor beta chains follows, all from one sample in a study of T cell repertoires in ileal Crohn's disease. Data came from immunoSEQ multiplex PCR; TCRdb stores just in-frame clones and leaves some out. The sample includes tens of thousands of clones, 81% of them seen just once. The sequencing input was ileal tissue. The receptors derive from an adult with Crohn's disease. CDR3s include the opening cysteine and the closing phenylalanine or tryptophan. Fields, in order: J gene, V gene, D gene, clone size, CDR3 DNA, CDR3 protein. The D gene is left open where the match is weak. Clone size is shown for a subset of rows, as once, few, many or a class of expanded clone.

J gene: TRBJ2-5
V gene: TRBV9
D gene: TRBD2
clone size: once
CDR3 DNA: TGTGCCAGCAGCCCCAGACTAGCGGCAACGCGAGAGACCCAGTACTTC
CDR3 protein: CASSPRLAATRETQYF

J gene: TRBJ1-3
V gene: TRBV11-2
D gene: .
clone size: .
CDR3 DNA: TGTGCCAGCAGCCCCGAAGCCCCAAAATCTGGAAACACCATATATTTT
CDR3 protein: CASSPEAPKSGNTIYF

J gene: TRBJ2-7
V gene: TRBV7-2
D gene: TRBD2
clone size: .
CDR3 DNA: TGTGCCAGCAGCTTCCACGGGGGGGCCGTGTACGAGCAGTACTTC
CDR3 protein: CASSFHGGAVYEQYF

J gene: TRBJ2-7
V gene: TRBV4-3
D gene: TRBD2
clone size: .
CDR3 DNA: TGCGCCAGCAGCCAACGGACTAGCCCCCCTTACGAGCAGTACTTC
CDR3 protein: CASSQRTSPPYEQYF

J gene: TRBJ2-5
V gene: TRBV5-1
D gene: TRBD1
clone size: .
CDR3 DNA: TGCGCCAGCAGCTTGAGCCAACTTCGAGACAGGGGAGGAGAGACCCAGTACTTC
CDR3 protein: CASSLSQLRDRGGETQYF

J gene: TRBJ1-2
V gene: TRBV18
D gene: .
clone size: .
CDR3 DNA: TGTGCCAGCTCACTAACACAAAATTCTAACTATGGCTACACCTTC
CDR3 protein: CASSLTQNSNYGYTF

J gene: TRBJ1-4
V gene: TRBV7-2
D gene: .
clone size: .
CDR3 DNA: TGTGCCAGCAGCGCGCGGGGGTTAGTTGGTGAAAAACTGTTTTTT
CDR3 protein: CASSARGLVGEKLFF

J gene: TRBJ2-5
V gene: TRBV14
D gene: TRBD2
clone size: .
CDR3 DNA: TGTGCCAGCAGCCAAGATCCTATAGCGGGGGGCCGCCAAGAGACCCAGTACTTC
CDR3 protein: CASSQDPIAGGRQETQYF

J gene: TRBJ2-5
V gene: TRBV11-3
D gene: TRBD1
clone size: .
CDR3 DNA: TGTGCCAGCAGCTTAGGGGTGTCCAGGGGGAAGGCAGAGACCCAGTACTTC
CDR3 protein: CASSLGVSRGKAETQYF

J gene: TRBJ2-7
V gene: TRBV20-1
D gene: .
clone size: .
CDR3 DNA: TGCAGTGCTAGAAGCTCCTACGAGCAGTACTTC
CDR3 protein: CSARSSYEQYF

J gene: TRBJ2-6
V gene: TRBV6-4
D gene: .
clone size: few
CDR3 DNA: TGTGCCAGCAGTGAACAGGGCGGGTCTGGGGCCAACGTCCTGACTTTC
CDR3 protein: CASSEQGGSGANVLTF

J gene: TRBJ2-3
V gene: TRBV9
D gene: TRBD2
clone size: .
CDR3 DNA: TGTGCCAGCAGGGGAGCGGGGGAAGGCACAGATACGCAGTATTTT
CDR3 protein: CASRGAGEGTDTQYF

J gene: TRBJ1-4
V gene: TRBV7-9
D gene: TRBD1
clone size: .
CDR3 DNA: TGTGCCAGCAGCCCCGACAGGGATGATGAAAAACTGTTTTTT
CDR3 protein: CASSPDRDDEKLFF

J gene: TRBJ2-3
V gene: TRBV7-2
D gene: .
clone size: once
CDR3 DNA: TGTGCCAGCAGCTTGACAACAGACCGACCAGATACGCAGTATTTT
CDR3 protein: CASSLTTDRPDTQYF

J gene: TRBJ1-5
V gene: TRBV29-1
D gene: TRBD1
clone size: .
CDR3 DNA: TGCAGCGTGGGCATTAGACAGGGCCAGCCCCAGCATTTT
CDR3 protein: CSVGIRQGQPQHF

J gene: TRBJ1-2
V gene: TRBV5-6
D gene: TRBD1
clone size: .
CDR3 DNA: TGTGCCAGCAGCTTGCTGGGACAGGGCTTCTATGGCTACACCTTC
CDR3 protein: CASSLLGQGFYGYTF

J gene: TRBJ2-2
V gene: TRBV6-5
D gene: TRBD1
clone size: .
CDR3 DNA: TGTGCCAGCAGTTACTTTGACAGGGCCACCGGGGAGCTGTTTTTT
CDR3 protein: CASSYFDRATGELFF

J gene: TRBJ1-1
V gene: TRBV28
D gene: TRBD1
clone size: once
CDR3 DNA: TGTGCCAGCAGTTTCGGTTCCGTAACAGTAGGGGGCGAAGCTTTCTTT
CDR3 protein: CASSFGSVTVGGEAFF

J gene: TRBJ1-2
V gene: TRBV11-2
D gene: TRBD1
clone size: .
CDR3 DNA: TGTGCCAGCAGTCAGGACAGGGACTATGGCTACACCTTC
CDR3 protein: CASSQDRDYGYTF

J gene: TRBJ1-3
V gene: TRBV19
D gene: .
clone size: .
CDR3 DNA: TGTGCCAGTAGTATTCGAATCGGACAGTCCTTCTCTGGAAACACCATATATTTT
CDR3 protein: CASSIRIGQSFSGNTIYF

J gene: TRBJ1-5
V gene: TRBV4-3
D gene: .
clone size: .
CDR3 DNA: TGCGCCAGCAGCCAAGATTTGAGTCAGCCCCAGCATTTT
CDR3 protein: CASSQDLSQPQHF

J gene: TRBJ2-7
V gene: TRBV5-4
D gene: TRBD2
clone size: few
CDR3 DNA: TGTGCCAGCAGCTTCGCTAGCGGATACGAGCAGTACTTC
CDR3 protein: CASSFASGYEQYF

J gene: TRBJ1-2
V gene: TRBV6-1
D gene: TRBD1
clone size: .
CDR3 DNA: TGTGCCAGCAGTGACCCCGCAGGGGGGAACTATGGCTACACCTTC
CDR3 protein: CASSDPAGGNYGYTF

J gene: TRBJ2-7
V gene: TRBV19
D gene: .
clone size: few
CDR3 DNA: TGTGCCAGTAGTAGCACCGGGGCCTACGAGCAGTACTTC
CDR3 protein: CASSSTGAYEQYF

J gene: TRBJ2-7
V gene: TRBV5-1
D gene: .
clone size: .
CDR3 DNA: TGCGCCAGCAGCCCGGCCCCTGGGGGGAGCGAGCAGTACTTC
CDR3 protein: CASSPAPGGSEQYF

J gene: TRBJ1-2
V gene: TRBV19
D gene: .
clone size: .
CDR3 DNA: TGTGCCAGTAGTAACCCCGTCGGCGGAGGGGATGGCTACACCTTC
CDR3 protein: CASSNPVGGGDGYTF

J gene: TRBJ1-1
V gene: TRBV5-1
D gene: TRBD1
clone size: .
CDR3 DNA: TGCGCCAGCAGCCTCGTCCGGGACAGGGATACTGAAGCTTTCTTT
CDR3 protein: CASSLVRDRDTEAFF

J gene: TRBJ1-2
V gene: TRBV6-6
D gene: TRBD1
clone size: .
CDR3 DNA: TGTGCCAGCTCACAGAGACAGGGGGGGGACTATGGCTACACCTTC
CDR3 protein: CASSQRQGGDYGYTF

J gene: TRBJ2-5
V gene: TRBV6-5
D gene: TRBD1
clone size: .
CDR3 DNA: TGTGCCAGCAGCCCAGACGGACAGGGAGGAGAGACCCAGTACTTC
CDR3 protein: CASSPDGQGGETQYF

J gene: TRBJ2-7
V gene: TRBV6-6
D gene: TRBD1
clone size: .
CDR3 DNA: TGTGCCAGCAGTTACGCCGGGACAGGGAGCAACGAGCAGTACTTC
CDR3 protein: CASSYAGTGSNEQYF

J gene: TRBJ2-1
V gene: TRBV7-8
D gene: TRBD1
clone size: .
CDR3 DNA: TGTGCCAGCAGCTTTTGGCAGGGGGCCGACAATGAGCAGTTCTTC
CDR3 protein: CASSFWQGADNEQFF

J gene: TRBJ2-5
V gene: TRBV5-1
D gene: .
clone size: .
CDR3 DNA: TGCGCCAGCAGCCCACGTTTAACGGAAGAGACCCAGTACTTC
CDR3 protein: CASSPRLTEETQYF

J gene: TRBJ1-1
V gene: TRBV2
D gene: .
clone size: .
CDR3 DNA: TGTGCCAGTAGACAGAACACTGAAGCTTTCTTT
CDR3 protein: CASRQNTEAFF

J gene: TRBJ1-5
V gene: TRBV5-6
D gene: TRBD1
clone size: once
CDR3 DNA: TGTGCCAGCAGCCGTCTCGACAGGGGGGGCAATCAGCCCCAGCATTTT
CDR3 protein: CASSRLDRGGNQPQHF

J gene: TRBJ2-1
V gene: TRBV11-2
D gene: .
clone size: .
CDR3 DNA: TGTGCCAGCAGCCAACAACAGGGTTACAATGAGCAGTTCTTC
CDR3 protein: CASSQQQGYNEQFF

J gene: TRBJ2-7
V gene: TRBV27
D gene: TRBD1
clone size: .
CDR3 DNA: TGTGCCAGCAGACCTTGGGACAGGGGAAACTACGAGCAGTACTTC
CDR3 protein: CASRPWDRGNYEQYF

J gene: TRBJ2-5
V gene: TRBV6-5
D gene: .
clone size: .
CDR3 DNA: TGTGCCAGCAAGGTCCAGGGCTGGGAGACCCAGTACTTC
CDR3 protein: CASKVQGWETQYF

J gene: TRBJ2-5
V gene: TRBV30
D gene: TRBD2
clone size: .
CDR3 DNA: TGTGCCTGGAGTACGGGACTAGGCGAGACCCAGTACTTC
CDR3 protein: CAWSTGLGETQYF

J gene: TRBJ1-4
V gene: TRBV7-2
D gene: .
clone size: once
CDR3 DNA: TGTGCCAGCAGCTTTAGGCCAGGTGAAAAACTGTTTTTT
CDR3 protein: CASSFRPGEKLFF

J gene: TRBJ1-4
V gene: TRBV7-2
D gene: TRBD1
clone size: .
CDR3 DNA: TGTGCCAGCAGCAGTAGACAGGGGATTAGTGAAAAACTGTTTTTT
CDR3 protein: CASSSRQGISEKLFF

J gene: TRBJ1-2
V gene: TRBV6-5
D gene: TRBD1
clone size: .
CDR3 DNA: TGTGCCAGCAGTTACTCGATGTGGGACAGGGACTATGGCTACACCTTC
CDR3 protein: CASSYSMWDRDYGYTF

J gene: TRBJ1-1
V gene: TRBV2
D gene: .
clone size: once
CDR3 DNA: TGTGCCAGCCGTAGCGCCACTGAAGCTTTCTTT
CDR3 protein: CASRSATEAFF

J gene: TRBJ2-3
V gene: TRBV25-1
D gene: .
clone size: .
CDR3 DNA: TGTGCCAGCAGTGAATTACCGGTGGGAGGCGCAGATACGCAGTATTTT
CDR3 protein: CASSELPVGGADTQYF

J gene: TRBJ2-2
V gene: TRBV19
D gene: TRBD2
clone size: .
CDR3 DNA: TGTGCCAGCCAGACTAGCGGGGCTTACACCGGGGAGCTGTTTTTT
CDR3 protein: CASQTSGAYTGELFF

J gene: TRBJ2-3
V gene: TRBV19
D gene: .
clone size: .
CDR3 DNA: TGTGCCAGTAGTTGGACTGGATTCGTCGATACGCAGTATTTT
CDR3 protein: CASSWTGFVDTQYF

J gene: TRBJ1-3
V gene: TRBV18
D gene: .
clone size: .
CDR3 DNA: TGTGCCAGCTCACCAAAAGGGGATTCCCTCTCTGGAAACACCATATATTTT
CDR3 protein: CASSPKGDSLSGNTIYF

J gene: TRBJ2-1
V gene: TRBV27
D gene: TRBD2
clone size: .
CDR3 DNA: TGTGCCAGCAGTTTAAGGGAGGGCAATGAGCAGTTCTTC
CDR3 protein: CASSLREGNEQFF

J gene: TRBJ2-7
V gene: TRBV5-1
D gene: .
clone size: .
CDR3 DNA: TGCGCCAGCAGCGTCCAGGAGGTGCAGCACTTC
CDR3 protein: CASSVQEVQHF

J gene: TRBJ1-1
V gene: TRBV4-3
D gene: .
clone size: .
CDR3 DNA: TGCGCCAGCAGCCAAGGGAGGGGGGGCCCTGAAGCTTTCTTT
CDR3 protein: CASSQGRGGPEAFF

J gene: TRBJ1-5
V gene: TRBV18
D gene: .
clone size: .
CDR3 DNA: TGTGCCAGCTCACCACCTAATGAGCCCCAGCATTTT
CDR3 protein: CASSPPNEPQHF

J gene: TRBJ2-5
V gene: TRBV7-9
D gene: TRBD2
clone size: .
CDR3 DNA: TGTGCCAGCAGCCTTGGGACTAGCGGGGAGCAAGAGACCCAGTACTTC
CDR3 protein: CASSLGTSGEQETQYF

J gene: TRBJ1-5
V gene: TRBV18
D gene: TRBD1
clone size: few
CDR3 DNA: TGTGCCAGCTCACCGGGACAGGATCAGCCCCAGCATTTT
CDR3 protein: CASSPGQDQPQHF

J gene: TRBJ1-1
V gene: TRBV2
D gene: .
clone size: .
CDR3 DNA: TGTGCCAGCAGTGAAGGGAGCACTGAAGCTTTCTTT
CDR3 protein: CASSEGSTEAFF

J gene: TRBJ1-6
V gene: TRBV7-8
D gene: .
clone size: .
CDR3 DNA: TGTGCCAGCAGCTCAAGGACAGATGGGAATTCCCCCCTCCACTTT
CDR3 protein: CASSSRTDGNSPLHF

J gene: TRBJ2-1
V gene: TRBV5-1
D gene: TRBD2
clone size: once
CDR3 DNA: TGCGCCAGCAGCTTGGCCCTAGCGGGTGCGAGGAATGAGCAGTTCTTC
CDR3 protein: CASSLALAGARNEQFF

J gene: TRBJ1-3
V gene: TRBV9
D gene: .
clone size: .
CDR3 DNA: TGTGCCAGCAGCGTGAACCAGGGCCACGGAAACACCATATATTTT
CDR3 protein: CASSVNQGHGNTIYF

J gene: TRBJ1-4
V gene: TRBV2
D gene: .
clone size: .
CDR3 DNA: TGTGCCAGCAGTCGGGACGGGAGTAGGGGTGAAAAACTGTTTTTT
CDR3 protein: CASSRDGSRGEKLFF

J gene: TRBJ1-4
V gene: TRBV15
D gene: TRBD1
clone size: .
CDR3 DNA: TGTGCCACCAGCAGAGATGGGACAGTCTCCGAAAAACTGTTTTTT
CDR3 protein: CATSRDGTVSEKLFF

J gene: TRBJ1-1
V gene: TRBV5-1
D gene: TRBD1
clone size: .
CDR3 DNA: TGCGCCAGCAGCTTGGGTGACAGGGGGCCTGAAGCTTTCTTT
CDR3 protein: CASSLGDRGPEAFF

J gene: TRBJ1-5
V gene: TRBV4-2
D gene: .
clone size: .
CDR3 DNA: TGTGCCAGCAGCCTACAGAGTAGCAATCAGCCCCAGCATTTT
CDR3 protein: CASSLQSSNQPQHF